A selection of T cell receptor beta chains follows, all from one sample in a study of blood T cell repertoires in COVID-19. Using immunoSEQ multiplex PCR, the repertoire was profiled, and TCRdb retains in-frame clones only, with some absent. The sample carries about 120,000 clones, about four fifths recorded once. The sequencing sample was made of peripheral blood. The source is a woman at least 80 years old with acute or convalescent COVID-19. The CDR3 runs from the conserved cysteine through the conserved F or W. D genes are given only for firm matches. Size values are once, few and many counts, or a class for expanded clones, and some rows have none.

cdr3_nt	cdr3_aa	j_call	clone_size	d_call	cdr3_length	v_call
TGTGCCAGCAGCCGCCGGGACAGGGGGAAACACGAGCAGTACTTC	CASSRRDRGKHEQYF	TRBJ2-7	-	TRBD1	15	TRBV3-1/TRBV3-2
TGCGCCAGCAGCTTGGCCCTAGCGGGAGGGTTCACAGATACGCAGTATTTT	CASSLALAGGFTDTQYF	TRBJ2-3	-	TRBD2	17	TRBV5-1
TGTGCCAGTAGTTCCGGGACTAGCTCAAATGAGCAGTTCTTC	CASSSGTSSNEQFF	TRBJ2-1	-	TRBD2	14	TRBV19
TGCGCCAGCAGCTCGGCGGGCGGGACTAGCGGGGGGGGCAGCTCCTACAATGAGCAGTTCTTC	CASSSAGGTSGGGSSYNEQFF	TRBJ2-1	-	TRBD2	21	TRBV5-1
TGCGCCAGCAGCAACAGGGGAAATTACAATGAGCAGTTCTTC	CASSNRGNYNEQFF	TRBJ2-1	-	TRBD1	14	TRBV5-1
TGTGCCAGCAGCTTAGAGGGACTAGCGTTCAATGAGCAGTTCTTC	CASSLEGLAFNEQFF	TRBJ2-1	-	TRBD2	15	TRBV7-3
TGTGCCAGTAGTCCCCTAACAGGGCTGAACACTGAAGCTTTCTTT	CASSPLTGLNTEAFF	TRBJ1-1	once	-	15	TRBV19
TGCGCCAGCAGCTTGGCGCAGGGAAACTACGAGCAGTACTTC	CASSLAQGNYEQYF	TRBJ2-7	-	-	14	TRBV5-1
TGCGCCAGCAGCTACTGGACAGGGACGGATGGCTACACCTTC	CASSYWTGTDGYTF	TRBJ1-2	-	TRBD1	14	TRBV5-1
TGTGCCAGCAGCCGAATCAGCGTTCAAGAGACCCAGTACTTC	CASSRISVQETQYF	TRBJ2-5	-	-	14	TRBV3-1/TRBV3-2
TGTGCCAGTAGTATCAGGGGGGCGCGGAGTTCACCCCTCCACTTT	CASSIRGARSSPLHF	TRBJ1-6	-	TRBD1	15	TRBV19
TGTGCCAGCACTGTGGACAGGACAGATACGCAGTATTTT	CASTVDRTDTQYF	TRBJ2-3	-	TRBD1	13	TRBV6-5
TGCAGCGTTGCCACTAGCGGTGTCCCCTACAATGAGCAGTTCTTC	CSVATSGVPYNEQFF	TRBJ2-1	-	TRBD2	15	TRBV29-1